This entry lists 11 T cell receptor beta chains sequenced from one sample in a study of T cell repertoires in cytomegalovirus infection. TCRdb processed the reads anew with MiXCR; each CDR3 protein has one entry. The sample has 600,000 to 800,000 distinct CDR3 sequences, around 24% seen once. Sample: CD8+ T cells from PBMCs. These receptors originate from a human donor in good health (CMV status not recorded). Some clones in this sample may be carry-over from other donors' samples.

V is TRBV2 and J is TRBJ2-4, with no clear D. The CDR3 sequence is 14 residues long. V lost 7 bases to trimming and J lost 0 bases, with 10 bases between them. CDR1 is SNHLY and CDR2 is FYNNEI in the germline V gene. The CDR3, as DNA: TGTGCCAGCATGAAAGCCCTAGCCAAAAACATTCAGTACTTC. This gives the protein CASMKALAKNIQYF.

This clonotype appeared many times. V gene TRBV7-9 combines with J gene TRBJ2-5; TRBD2 might be the D (6 bases). Germline V gene lookup returns CDR1 SEHNR and CDR2 FQNEAQ (reference sequence). V was shortened by 5 bases and J by 6 bases, with 22 bases between the two germline ends. This CDR3 region has 16 residues. The CDR3 DNA is TGTGCCAGCAGCCATTCGGGACTCAACCCCGCGCAGACCCAGTACTTC. It is translated as CASSHSGLNPAQTQYF. Combining the CDR3 with reference TRBV7-9 and TRBJ2-5 gives the whole variable domain DTGVSQNPRHKITKRGQNVTFRCDPISEHNRLYWYRQTLGQGPEFLTYFQNEAQLEKSRLLSDRFSAERPKGSFSTLEIQRTEQGDSAMYLCASSHSGLNPAQTQYFGPGTRLLVL.

This sequence joins TRBV29-1 and TRBJ1-2; D is uncertain. The CDR3 runs 18 residues. Germline loops: CDR1 SQVTM, CDR2 ANQGSEA. Trimming took 3 bases from V and 2 from J, leaving 25 bases between them. The CDR3 DNA reads TGCAGCGTTGAGTCAGTTAGTTTGCTGGGCCCTATCAACTATGGCTACACCTTC. Amino acid sequence: CSVESVSLLGPINYGYTF.

This clonotype was seen repeatedly, ten times or more. The V call is TRBV28, the J call TRBJ1-4; possible D gene TRBD1, 6 bases. Germline V gives CDR1 MDHEN, CDR2 SYDVKM. V was pared by 7 bases and J by 3 bases, with 18 bases between. This CDR3 region has 16 residues. The CDR3 bases are TGTGCCAGCAATACTATTCCGGACAGTCCTAATGAAAAACTGTTTTTT. It codes for CASNTIPDSPNEKLFF.

This clonotype has a handful of counts. The chain is built from TRBV7-9 and TRBJ2-2, with D unresolved. V was cut by 6 bases and J by 6 bases, with 5 bases left in between. The CDR3 runs 11 residues. Per germline, CDR1 SEHNR and CDR2 FQNEAQ (reference sequence). The CDR3 spells CASRLPGELFF. CDR3 sequence (DNA): TGTGCCAGCAGGCTCCCCGGGGAGCTGTTTTTT.

The chain combines TRBV28 with TRBJ1-4; 10 positions match TRBD1. Germline CDR1 is MDHEN and CDR2 is SYDVKM. V lost 7 bases and J lost 9; bases outside the gene matches: 11. The CDR3 covers 15 residues. The CDR3 DNA is TGTGCCAGCAAGGAGGGGACAGGGGTTTTGAAAAAACTGTTTTTT. Protein sequence: CASKEGTGVLKKLFF.

V usage is TRBV28 and J usage is TRBJ1-3; perhaps TRBD1 as D (5 bases). CDR3 length: 14 amino acids. CDR1 is MDHEN, CDR2 SYDVKM, per germline. Deletions cut 2 bases from V and 7 bases from J, with 12 bases between. This CDR3 is CASSLEQEWNTIYF. As DNA, the CDR3 is TGTGCCAGCAGTTTAGAACAGGAGTGGAACACCATATATTTT.

The chain combines TRBV25-1 with TRBJ2-1, with 8 positions matching TRBD2. This CDR3 has 14 residues. Germline CDR1 reads MGHDK; CDR2 reads SYGVNS. The V segment lost 5 bases and the J segment 4 bases; nucleotides outside the gene matches: 4. The CDR3 DNA reads TGTGCCAGCAGTAGATTAGCGGGGTACAATGAGCAGTTCTTC. Its translation: CASSRLAGYNEQFF.

The chain recombines TRBV5-5 with TRBJ2-7; 7 bases map to TRBD1. The CDR3 sequence is 17 residues long. The germline V gene has CDR1 SGHKS and CDR2 YYEKEE (reference sequence). V dropped 0 bases and J dropped 5; count of bases not matched to a gene: 14. As DNA, the CDR3 is TGTGCCAGCAGCTTGGCTTGGGTGACAGGGCCTGGGAACGAGCAGTACTTC. Its translation is CASSLAWVTGPGNEQYF. The full variable domain, its missing parts supplied by reference TRBV5-5 and TRBJ2-7, is DAGVTQSPTHLIKTRGQQVTLRCSPISGHKSVSWYQQVLGQGPQFIFQYYEKEERGRGNFPDRFSARQFPNYSSELNVNALLLGDSALYLCASSLAWVTGPGNEQYFGPGTRLTVT.

The V and J genes are TRBV6-2 or TRBV6-3 and TRBJ2-1; 7 nucleotides line up with TRBD1. Germline assignment: CDR1 MNHEY and CDR2 SVGEGT. The CDR3 is 13 residues long. Germline trimming cut 7 bases from V and 7 bases from J; bases unmatched to any gene: 7. The CDR3 protein is CASTVYRGNEQFF. The DNA of the CDR3 is TGTGCCAGCACCGTATACAGGGGAAATGAGCAGTTCTTC.

To note about this clonotype: Just one base apart from a much larger clone, this may be a read error. The CDR3 coding sequence is TGTGTCAGCAGCCCCTCCGGGAATTCAGGAAACACCATATATTTT. This encodes CVSSPSGNSGNTIYF. This chain joins TRBV7-2 and TRBJ1-3; D not certain. The CDR3 sequence is 15 residues long. From germline, CDR1 is SGHTA and CDR2 FQGNSA.